This T cell receptor beta chain is drawn from a study of lymphopenia after photon versus proton radiotherapy (dated by TCRdb to about 2019). For the wider study: Photon and proton radiation therapy were compared by the study for their immunological effects in patients with gastrointestinal tumors who developed high-grade lymphopenia. A cohort of some 20 patients with gastrointestinal tumors who received either photon or proton therapy and subsequently developed lymphopenia was included. The study was designed to characterize how the impact on the immune system differs between the two radiation modalities.

From its cysteine to its phenylalanine, the CDR3 spans 14 amino acids. The kept DNA is CDR3 alone, 42 bases in frame from the first base. Trimming costs V 4 bases and J 3 bases, and their ends lie 13 bases apart. The CDR1 and CDR2 encoded by the germline V gene are SGHRS and YFSETQ. The library came from the immunoSEQ multiplex PCR assay. Deep sequencing of rearranged TCR beta loci, alongside multiparametric flow cytometry, was used to profile T cell repertoires. TCRdb retrieved this table from immuneACCESS and kept in-frame rearrangements only. Not all clones are present; in checked studies, unresolved V genes account for under half, and no reason is known for the remainder. A total of 75,000 to 90,000 clones appear in this sample, around 83% of them only once. Jointly, the top ten make up roughly 1.4% of the sample. The study at large found these results: Across the cohort, an inverse correlation was found between a larger post-nadir drop in TCR diversity and overall survival time among patients who died. The authors looked at the survival association only in patients who died, and they framed better survival with proton therapy as a possibility rather than a demonstrated result. After the lymphocyte count nadir, photon-treated repertoires showed oligoclonal expansion, especially of CD8+ Temra cells, which drove the drop in diversity. During treatment, patients who received photon therapy lost naive T cells and TCR diversity and gained effector/memory populations, whereas patients who received proton therapy remained relatively stable.

This clone has a handful of counts. There is no known antigen for this receptor. No clone much larger than this one lies a single base away; base qualities are absent. This receptor was obtained from a man aged 55-75 years with pancreatic cancer. Sequencing used peripheral blood, obtained from a patient treated with proton-based radiotherapy. The chain is made from TRBV5-1 and TRBJ1-2, with the D gene not clear enough to name. Here the CDR3 is given as CASSPNTGDYGYTF. The DNA is TGCGCCAGCAGCCCGAACACGGGAGACTATGGCTACACCTTC.